This T cell receptor beta chain originates from a study of blood T cells in healthy people across ages. Whole-study results and caveats: TCR beta diversity tracked closely with naive T cell percentage.

Regarding this clonotype: Its antigen is undetermined.

CDR1 is SEHNR and CDR2 is FQNEAQ in the germline V gene (reference sequence). The CDR3 extends over 14 amino acids. Trimming took 1 base from V and 5 from J, leaving 12 bases between them. For the second PCR, which ran for roughly 7 to 11 cycles, a sample-barcoded 5' primer and a J-beta primer mix were used. Using its own MiXCR run on the 5' RACE reads, TCRdb lists one record per CDR3 protein. The sample yields 1.2 million to 1.5 million distinct CDR3 sequences, almost 60% seen once. The sequencing input was blood. This TCR was recovered from a man between 18 and 35 years old in good health. V and J are TRBV7-9 and TRBJ2-7; D remains unclear. The CDR3 here is CASSLEDGLNEQYF. CDR3 DNA: TGTGCCAGCAGCTTAGAGGACGGGCTGAACGAGCAGTACTTC.